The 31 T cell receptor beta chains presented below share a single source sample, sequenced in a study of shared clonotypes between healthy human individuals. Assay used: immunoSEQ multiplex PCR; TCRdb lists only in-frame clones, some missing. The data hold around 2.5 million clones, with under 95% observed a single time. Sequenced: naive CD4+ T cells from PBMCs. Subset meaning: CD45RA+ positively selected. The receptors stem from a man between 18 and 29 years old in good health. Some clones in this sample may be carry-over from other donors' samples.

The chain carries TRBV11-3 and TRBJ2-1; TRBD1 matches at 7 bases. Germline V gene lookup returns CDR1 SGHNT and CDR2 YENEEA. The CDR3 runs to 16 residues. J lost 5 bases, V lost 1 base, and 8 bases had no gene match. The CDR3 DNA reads TGTGCCAGCAGCTTAGCCTCGACAGGGTCCAACAATGAGCAGTTCTTC. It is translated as CASSLASTGSNNEQFF.

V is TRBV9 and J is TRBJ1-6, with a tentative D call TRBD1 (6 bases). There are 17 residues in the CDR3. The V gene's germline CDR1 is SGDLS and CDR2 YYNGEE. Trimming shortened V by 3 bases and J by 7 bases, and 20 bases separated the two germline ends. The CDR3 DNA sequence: TGTGCCAGCAGCGCCTCTCCCTTAAGGGGGAACAATTCACCCCTCCACTTT. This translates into CASSASPLRGNNSPLHF.

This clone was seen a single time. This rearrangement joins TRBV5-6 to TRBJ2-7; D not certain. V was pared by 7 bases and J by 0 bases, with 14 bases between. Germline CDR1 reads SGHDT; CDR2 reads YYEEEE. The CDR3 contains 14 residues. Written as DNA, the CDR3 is TGTGCCAGCCTCTTATATCCCGACTCCTACGAGCAGTACTTC. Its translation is CASLLYPDSYEQYF. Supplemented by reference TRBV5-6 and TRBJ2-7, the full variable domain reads DAGVTQSPTHLIKTRGQQVTLRCSPKSGHDTVSWYQQALGQGPQFIFQYYEEEERQRGNFPDRFSGHQFPNYSSELNVNALLLGDSALYLCASLLYPDSYEQYFGPGTRLTVT.

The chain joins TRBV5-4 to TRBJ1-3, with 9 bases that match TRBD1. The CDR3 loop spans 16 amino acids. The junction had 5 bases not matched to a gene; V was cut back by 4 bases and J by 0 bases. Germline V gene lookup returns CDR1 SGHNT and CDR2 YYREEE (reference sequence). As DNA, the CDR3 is TGTGCCAGCAGCGCGCCGGACAGGGGCTCTGGAAACACCATATATTTT. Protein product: CASSAPDRGSGNTIYF.

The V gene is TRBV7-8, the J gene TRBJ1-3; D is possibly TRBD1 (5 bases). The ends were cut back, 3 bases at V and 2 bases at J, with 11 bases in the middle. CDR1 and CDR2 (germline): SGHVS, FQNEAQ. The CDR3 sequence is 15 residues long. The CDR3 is CASSLVGGAGNTIYF. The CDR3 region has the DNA TGTGCCAGCAGCTTGGTTGGGGGAGCTGGAAACACCATATATTTT.

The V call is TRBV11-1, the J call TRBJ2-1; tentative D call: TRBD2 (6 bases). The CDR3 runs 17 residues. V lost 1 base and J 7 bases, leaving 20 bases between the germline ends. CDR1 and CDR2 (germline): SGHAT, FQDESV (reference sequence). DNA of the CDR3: TGTGCCAGCAGCTTAGTTCTCATAGCGGCGGGGTTGAATGAGCAGTTCTTC. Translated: CASSLVLIAAGLNEQFF.

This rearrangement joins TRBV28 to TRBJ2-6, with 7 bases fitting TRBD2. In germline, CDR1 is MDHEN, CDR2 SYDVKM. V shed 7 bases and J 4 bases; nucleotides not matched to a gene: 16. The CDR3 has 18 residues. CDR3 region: CASTPWGGDRTGANVLTF. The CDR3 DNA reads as TGTGCCAGCACCCCTTGGGGGGGAGACAGAACCGGGGCCAACGTCCTGACTTTC.

Written as DNA, the CDR3 is TGTGCCAGTAGCCTAGGGTTTACAGGGGGCCTAGCGTATTCCACCGGGGAGCTGTTTTTT. Its translation is CASSLGFTGGLAYSTGELFF. The V call is TRBV19, the J call TRBJ2-2, with 9 bases lining up with TRBD1. This CDR3 has 20 residues. The V and J ends lost 6 bases and 4 bases, in that order; junction bases with no gene match: 21. In germline, CDR1 is LNHDA, CDR2 SQIVND (reference sequence). Together with reference TRBV19 and TRBJ2-2, the CDR3 gives the full variable domain: DGGITQSPKYLFRKEGQNVTLSCEQNLNHDAMYWYRQDPGQGLRLIYYSQIVNDFQKGDIAEGYSVSREKKESFPLTVTSAQKNPTAFYLCASSLGFTGGLAYSTGELFFGEGSRLTVL.

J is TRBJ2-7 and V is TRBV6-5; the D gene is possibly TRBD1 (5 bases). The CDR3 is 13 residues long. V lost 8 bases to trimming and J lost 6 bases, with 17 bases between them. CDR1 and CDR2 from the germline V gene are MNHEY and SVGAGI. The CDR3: CASLARGRGEQYF. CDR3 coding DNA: TGTGCCAGCCTTGCTAGGGGTCGTGGCGAGCAGTACTTC.

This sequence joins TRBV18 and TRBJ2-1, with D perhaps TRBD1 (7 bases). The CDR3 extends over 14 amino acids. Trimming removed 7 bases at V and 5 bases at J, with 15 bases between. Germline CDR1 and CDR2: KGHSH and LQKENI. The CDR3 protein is CASYQGGSHNEQFF. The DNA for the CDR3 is TGTGCCAGCTACCAGGGGGGTTCGCACAATGAGCAGTTCTTC.

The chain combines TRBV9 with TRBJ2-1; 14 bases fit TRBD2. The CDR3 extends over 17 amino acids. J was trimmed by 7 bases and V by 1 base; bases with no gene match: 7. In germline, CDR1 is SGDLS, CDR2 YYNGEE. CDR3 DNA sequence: TGTGCCAGCAGCGTAACCGGGACTAGCGGGAGTGTAAATGAGCAGTTCTTC. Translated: CASSVTGTSGSVNEQFF.

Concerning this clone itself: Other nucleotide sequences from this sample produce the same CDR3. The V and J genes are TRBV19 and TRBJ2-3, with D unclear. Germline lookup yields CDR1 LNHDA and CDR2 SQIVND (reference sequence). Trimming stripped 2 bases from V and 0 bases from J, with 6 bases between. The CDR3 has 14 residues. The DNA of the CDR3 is TGTGCCAGTAGTATAACCTCTAGCACAGATACGCAGTATTTT. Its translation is CASSITSSTDTQYF.

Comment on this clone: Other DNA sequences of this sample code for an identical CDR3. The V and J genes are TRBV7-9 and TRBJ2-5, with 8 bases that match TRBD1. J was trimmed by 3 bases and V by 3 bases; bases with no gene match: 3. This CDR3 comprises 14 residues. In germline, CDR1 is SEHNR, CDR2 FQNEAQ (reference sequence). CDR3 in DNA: TGTGCCAGCAGCTTGGGGACAGGTGAAGAGACCCAGTACTTC. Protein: CASSLGTGEETQYF.

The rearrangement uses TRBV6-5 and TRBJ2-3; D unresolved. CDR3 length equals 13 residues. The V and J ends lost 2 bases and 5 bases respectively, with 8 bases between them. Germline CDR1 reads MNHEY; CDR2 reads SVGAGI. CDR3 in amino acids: CASSYQTGDTQYF. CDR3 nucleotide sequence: TGTGCCAGCAGTTACCAGACTGGAGATACGCAGTATTTT.

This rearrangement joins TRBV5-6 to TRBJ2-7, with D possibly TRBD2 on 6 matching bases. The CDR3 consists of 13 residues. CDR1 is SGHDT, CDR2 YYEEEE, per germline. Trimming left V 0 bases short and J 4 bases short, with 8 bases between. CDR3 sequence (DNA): TGTGCCAGCAGCTTGGATAGCGGTTACGAGCAGTACTTC. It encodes CASSLDSGYEQYF. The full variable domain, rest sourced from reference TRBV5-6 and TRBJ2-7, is DAGVTQSPTHLIKTRGQQVTLRCSPKSGHDTVSWYQQALGQGPQFIFQYYEEEERQRGNFPDRFSGHQFPNYSSELNVNALLLGDSALYLCASSLDSGYEQYFGPGTRLTVT.

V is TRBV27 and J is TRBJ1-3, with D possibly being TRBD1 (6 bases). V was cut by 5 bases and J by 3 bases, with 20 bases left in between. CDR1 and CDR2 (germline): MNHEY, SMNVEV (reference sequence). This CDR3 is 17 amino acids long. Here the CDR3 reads CASSRSLQGIIGNTIYF. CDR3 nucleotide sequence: TGTGCCAGCAGTCGCTCTTTGCAGGGGATCATTGGAAACACCATATATTTT.

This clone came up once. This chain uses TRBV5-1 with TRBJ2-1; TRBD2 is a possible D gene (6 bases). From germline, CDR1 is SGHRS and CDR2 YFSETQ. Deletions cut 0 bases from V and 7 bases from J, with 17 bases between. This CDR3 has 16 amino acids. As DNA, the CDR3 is TGCGCCAGCAGCTTGGCAAGACTAGTCCGAGGTAATGAGCAGTTCTTC. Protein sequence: CASSLARLVRGNEQFF. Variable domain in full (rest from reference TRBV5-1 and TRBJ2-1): KAGVTQTPRYLIKTRGQQVTLSCSPISGHRSVSWYQQTPGQGLQFLFEYFSETQRNKGNFPGRFSGRQFSNSRSEMNVSTLELGDSALYLCASSLARLVRGNEQFFGPGTRLTVL.

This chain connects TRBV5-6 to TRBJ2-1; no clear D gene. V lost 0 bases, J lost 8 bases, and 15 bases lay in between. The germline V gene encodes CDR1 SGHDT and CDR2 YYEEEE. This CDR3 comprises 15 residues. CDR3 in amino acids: CASSLVGPREDEQFF. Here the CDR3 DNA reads TGTGCCAGCAGCTTGGTCGGGCCTAGGGAAGATGAGCAGTTCTTC.

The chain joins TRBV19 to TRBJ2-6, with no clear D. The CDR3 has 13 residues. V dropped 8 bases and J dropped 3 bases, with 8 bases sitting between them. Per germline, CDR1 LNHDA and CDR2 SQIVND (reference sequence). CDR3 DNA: TGTGCCAGTCGCCCCAATGGGGCCAACGTCCTGACTTTC. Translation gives CASRPNGANVLTF.

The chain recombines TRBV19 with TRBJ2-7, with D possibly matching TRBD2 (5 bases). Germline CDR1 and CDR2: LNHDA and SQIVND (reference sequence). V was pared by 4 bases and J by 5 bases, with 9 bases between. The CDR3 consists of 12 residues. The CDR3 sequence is CASSNQRDEQYF. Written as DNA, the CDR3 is TGTGCCAGTAGTAATCAGAGGGACGAGCAGTACTTC. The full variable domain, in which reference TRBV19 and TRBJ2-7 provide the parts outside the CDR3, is DGGITQSPKYLFRKEGQNVTLSCEQNLNHDAMYWYRQDPGQGLRLIYYSQIVNDFQKGDIAEGYSVSREKKESFPLTVTSAQKNPTAFYLCASSNQRDEQYFGPGTRLTVT.

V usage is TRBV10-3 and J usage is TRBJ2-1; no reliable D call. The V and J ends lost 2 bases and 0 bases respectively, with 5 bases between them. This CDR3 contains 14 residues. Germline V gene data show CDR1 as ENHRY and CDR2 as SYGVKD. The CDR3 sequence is CAISEPSSYNEQFF. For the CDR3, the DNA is TGTGCCATCAGTGAGCCTAGCTCCTACAATGAGCAGTTCTTC.

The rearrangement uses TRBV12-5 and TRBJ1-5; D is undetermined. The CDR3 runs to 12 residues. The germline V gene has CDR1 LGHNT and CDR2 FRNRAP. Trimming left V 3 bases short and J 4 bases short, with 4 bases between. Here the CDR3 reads CASGFINQPQHF. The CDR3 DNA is TGTGCTAGTGGTTTCATTAATCAGCCCCAGCATTTT.

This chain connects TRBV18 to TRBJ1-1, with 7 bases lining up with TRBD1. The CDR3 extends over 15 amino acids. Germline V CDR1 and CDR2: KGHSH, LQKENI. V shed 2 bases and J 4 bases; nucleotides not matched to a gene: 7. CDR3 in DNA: TGTGCCAGCTCACCAGACAGGGAAAGGGGCACTGAAGCTTTCTTT. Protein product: CASSPDRERGTEAFF.

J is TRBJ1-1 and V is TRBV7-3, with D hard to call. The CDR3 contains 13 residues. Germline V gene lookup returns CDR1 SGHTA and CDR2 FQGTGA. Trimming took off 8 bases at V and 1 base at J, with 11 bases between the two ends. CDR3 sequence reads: CASGRTANTEAFF. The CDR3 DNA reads TGTGCCAGCGGGCGAACAGCGAACACTGAAGCTTTCTTT.

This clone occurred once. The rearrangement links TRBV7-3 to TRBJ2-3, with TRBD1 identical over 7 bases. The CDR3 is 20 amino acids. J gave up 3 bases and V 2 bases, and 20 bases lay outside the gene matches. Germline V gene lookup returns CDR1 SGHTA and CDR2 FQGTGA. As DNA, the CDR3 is TGTGCCAGCAGCTTACGGGGACAGACTTCTGGAGTAGTAAGGACAGATACGCAGTATTTT. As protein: CASSLRGQTSGVVRTDTQYF.

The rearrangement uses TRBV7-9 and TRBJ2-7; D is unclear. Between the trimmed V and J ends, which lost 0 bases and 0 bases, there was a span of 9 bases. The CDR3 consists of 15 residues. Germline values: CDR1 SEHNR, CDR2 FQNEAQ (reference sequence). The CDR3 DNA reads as TGTGCCAGCAGCTTAGCCGGCCTAAGCTCCTACGAGCAGTACTTC. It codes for CASSLAGLSSYEQYF.

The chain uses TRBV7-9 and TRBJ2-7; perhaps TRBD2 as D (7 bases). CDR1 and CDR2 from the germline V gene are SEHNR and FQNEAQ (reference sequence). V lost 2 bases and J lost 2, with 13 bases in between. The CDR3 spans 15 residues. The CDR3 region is CASSLNPGGPYEQYF. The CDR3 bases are TGTGCCAGCAGCTTAAACCCGGGGGGCCCCTACGAGCAGTACTTC.

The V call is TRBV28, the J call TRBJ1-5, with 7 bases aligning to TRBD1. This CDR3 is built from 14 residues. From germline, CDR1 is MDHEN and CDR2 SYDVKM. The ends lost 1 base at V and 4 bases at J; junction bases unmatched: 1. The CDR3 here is CASSLSTGNQPQHF. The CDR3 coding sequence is TGTGCCAGCAGTTTATCGACAGGGAATCAGCCCCAGCATTTT.

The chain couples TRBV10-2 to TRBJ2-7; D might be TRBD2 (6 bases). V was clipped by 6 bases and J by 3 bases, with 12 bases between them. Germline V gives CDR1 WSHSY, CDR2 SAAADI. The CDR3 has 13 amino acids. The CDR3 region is CASSQRAFYEQYF. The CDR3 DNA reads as TGCGCCAGCAGCCAGCGGGCCTTCTACGAGCAGTACTTC.

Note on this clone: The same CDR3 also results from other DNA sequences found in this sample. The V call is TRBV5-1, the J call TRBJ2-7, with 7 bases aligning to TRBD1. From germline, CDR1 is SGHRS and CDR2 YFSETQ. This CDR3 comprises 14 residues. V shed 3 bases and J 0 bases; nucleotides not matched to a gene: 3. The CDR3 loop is CASSSGTASYEQYF. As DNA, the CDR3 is TGCGCCAGCAGCTCCGGGACAGCCTCCTACGAGCAGTACTTC. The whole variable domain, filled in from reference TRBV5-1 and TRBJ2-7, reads KAGVTQTPRYLIKTRGQQVTLSCSPISGHRSVSWYQQTPGQGLQFLFEYFSETQRNKGNFPGRFSGRQFSNSRSEMNVSTLELGDSALYLCASSSGTASYEQYFGPGTRLTVT.

CDR3 in DNA: TGTGCCAGCAGCCGCCGGACTAGCGGTATCAATGAGCAGTTCTTC. This translates into CASSRRTSGINEQFF. The J gene is TRBJ2-1, the V gene TRBV7-2; 10 nucleotides agree with TRBD2. CDR1 is SGHTA and CDR2 is FQGNSA in the germline V gene. This CDR3 comprises 15 residues. J lost 6 bases, V lost 5 bases, and 7 bases had no gene match.